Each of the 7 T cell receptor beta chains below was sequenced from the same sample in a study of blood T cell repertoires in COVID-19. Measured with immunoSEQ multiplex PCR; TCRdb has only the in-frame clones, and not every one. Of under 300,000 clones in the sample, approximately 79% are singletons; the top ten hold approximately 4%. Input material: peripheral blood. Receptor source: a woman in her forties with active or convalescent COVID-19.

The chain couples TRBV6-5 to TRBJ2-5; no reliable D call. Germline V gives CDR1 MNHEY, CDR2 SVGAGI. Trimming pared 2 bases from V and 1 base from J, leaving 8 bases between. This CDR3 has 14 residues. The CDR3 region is CASSYGQIQETQYF. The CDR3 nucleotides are TGTGCCAGCAGTTACGGGCAGATCCAAGAGACCCAGTACTTC.

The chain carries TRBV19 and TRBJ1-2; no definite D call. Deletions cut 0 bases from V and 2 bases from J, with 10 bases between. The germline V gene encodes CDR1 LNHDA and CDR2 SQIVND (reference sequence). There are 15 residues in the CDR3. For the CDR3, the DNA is TGTGCCAGTAGTATAGATGGAGGGTCCAACTATGGCTACACCTTC. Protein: CASSIDGGSNYGYTF.

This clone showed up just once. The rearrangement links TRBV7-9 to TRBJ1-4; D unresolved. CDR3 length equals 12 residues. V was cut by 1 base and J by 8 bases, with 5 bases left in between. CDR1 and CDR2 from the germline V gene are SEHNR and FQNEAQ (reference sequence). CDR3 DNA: TGTGCCAGCAGCTTAGTAATCGAAAAACTGTTTTTT. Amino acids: CASSLVIEKLFF.

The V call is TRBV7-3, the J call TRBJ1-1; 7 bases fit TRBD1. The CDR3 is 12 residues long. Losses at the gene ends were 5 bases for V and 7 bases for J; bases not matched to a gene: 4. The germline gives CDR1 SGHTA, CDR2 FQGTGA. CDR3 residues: CASSITGDEAFF. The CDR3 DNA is TGTGCCAGCAGCATTACAGGGGATGAAGCTTTCTTT.

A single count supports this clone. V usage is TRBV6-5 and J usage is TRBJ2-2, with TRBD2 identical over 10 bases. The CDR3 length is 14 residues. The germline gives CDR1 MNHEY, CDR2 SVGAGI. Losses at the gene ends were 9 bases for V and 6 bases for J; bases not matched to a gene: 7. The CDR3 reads CASSLAGGPGELFF. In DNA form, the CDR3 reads TGTGCCAGTTCCTTAGCGGGGGGCCCCGGGGAGCTGTTTTTT.

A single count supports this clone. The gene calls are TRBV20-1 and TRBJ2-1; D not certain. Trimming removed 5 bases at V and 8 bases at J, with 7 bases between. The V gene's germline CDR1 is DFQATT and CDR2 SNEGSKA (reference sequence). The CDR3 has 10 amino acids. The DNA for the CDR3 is TGCAGTGCTGCAAAGCATGAGCAGTTCTTC. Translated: CSAAKHEQFF.

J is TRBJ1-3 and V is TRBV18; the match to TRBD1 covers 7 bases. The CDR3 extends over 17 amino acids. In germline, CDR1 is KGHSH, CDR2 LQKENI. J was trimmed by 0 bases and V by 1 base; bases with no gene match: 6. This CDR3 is CASSPRPGQSSGNTIYF. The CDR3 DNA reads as TGTGCCAGCTCACCACGTCCGGGACAGAGCTCTGGAAACACCATATATTTT. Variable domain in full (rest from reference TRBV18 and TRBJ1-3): NAGVMQNPRHLVRRRGQEARLRCSPMKGHSHVYWYRQLPEEGLKFMVYLQKENIIDESGMPKERFSAEFPKEGPSILRIQQVVRGDSAAYFCASSPRPGQSSGNTIYFGEGSWLTVV.